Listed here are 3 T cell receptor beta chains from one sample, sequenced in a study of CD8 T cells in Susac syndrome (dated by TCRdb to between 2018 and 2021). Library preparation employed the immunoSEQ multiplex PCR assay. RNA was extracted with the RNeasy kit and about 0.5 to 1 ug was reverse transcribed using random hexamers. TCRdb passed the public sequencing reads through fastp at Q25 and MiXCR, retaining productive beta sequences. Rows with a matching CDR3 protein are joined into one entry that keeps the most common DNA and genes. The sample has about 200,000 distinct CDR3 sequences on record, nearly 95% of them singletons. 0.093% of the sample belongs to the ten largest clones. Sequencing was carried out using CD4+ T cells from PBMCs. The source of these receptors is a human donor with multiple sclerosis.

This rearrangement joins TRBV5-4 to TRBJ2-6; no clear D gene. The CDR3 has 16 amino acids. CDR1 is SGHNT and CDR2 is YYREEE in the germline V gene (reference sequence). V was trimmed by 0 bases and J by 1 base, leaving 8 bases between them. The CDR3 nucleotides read TGTGCCAGCAGCTTGGCCTTTGGTTCTGGGGCCAACGTCCTGACTTTC. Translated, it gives CASSLAFGSGANVLTF.

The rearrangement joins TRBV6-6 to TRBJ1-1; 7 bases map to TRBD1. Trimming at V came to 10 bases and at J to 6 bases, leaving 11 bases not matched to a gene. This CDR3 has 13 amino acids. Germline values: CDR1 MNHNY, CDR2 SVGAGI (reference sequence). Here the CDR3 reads CAIHPGQVSEAFF. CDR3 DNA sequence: TGTGCCATCCATCCCGGACAGGTCTCTGAAGCTTTCTTT.

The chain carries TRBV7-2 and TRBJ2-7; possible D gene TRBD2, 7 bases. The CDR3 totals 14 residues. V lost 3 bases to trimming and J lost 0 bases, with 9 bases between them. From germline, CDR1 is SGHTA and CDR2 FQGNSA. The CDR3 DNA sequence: TGTGCCAGCAGCTTCGGGGGGCCCTCCTACGAGCAGTACTTC. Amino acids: CASSFGGPSYEQYF.